This TCR beta chain originates from a study of blood T cell repertoires in COVID-19. The CDR3 sequence is 14 residues long. The germline V gene has CDR1 SGHRS and CDR2 YFSETQ. V lost 4 bases, J lost 4 bases, and 5 bases stayed unmatched. The data were produced by immunoSEQ multiplex PCR, yet TCRdb's version contains in-frame clones alone and is incomplete. The repertoire has roughly 250,000 clones, around nine tenths of them found once; the top ten carry 2% to 2.5%. The clonotype originates from a middle-aged woman who had recovered from COVID-19. The chain carries TRBV5-1 and TRBJ2-5; 9 positions agree with TRBD1. Sequenced sample: peripheral blood. CDR3 residues: CASSRTGVGETQYF. The CDR3 nucleotides are TGCGCCAGCAGCCGGACAGGGGTTGGAGAGACCCAGTACTTC.